This T cell receptor (beta chain) comes out of a study of T cell responses to AZD1222 COVID-19 vaccine. This clone was counted between two and nine times. TCRdb keeps only in-frame clones here, not all; method: immunoSEQ multiplex PCR. The data hold 95,000 to 150,000 clones, with 85% to 90% observed a single time. This CDR3 region has 13 residues. Trimming took 4 bases from V and 3 from J; bases not matched to a gene: 2. Specimen: peripheral blood, collected on day 0 of AZD1222 vaccination. The sequence derives from an adult in good health. The chain recombines TRBV12-3 or TRBV12-4 with TRBJ1-2, with TRBD1 matching over 7 bases. The CDR3 region has the DNA TGTGCCAGCAGTTCGGGACAGCACTATGGCTACACCTTC. As protein: CASSSGQHYGYTF.